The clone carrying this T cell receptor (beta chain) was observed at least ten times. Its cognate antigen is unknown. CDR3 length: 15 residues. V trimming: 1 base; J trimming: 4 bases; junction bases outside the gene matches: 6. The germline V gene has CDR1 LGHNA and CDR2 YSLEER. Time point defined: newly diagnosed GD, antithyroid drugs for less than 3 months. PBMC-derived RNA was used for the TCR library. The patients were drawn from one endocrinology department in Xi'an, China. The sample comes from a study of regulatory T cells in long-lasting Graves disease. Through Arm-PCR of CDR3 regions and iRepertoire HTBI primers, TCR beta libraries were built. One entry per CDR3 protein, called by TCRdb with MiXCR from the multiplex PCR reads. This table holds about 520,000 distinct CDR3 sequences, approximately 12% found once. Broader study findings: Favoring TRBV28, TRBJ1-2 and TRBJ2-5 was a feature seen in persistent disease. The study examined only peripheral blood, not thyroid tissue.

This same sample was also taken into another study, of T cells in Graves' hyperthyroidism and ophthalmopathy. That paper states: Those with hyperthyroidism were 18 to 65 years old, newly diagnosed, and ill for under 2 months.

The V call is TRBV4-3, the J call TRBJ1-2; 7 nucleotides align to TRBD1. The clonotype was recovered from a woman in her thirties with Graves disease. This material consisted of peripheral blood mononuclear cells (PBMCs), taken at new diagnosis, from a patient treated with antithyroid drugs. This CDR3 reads CASSQGVGGLYGYTF. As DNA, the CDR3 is TGCGCCAGCAGCCAAGGGGTAGGGGGCCTCTATGGCTACACCTTC.